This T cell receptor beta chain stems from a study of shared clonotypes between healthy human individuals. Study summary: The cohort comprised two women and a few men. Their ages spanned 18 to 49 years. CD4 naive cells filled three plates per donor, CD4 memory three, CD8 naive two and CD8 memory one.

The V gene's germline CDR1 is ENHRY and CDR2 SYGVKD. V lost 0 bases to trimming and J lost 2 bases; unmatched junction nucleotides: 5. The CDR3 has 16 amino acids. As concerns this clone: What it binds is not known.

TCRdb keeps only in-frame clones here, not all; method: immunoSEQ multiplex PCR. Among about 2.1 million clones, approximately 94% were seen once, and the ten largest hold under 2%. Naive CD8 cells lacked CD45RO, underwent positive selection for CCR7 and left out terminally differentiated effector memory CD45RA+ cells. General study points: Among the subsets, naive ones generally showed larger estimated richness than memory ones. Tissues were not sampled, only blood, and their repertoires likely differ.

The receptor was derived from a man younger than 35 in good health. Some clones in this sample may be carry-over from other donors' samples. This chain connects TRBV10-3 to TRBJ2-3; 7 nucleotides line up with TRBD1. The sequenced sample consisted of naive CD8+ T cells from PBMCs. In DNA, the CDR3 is TGTGCCATCAGTGAGTCCCTGGGACAGAACACAGATACGCAGTATTTT. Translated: CAISESLGQNTDTQYF.